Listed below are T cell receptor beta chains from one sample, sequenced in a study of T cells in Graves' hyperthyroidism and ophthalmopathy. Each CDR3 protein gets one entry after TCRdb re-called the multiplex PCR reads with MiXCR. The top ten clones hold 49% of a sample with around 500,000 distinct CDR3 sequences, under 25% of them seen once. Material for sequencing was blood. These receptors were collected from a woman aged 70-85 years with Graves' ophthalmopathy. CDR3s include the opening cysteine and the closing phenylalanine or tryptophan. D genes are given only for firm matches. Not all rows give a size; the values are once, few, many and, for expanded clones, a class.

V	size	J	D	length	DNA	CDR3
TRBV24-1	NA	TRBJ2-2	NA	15	TGTGCCACCAGTGATCCTAACGCGAACACCGGGGAGCTGTTTTTT	CATSDPNANTGELFF
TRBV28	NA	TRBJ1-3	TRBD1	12	TGTGCCAGCAGTCAGGGACAGGGGGCATCATATTTT	CASSQGQGASYF
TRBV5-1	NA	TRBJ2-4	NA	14	TGCGCCAGCAGCTTCCAGGACCAGAAAAACATTCAGTACTTC	CASSFQDQKNIQYF
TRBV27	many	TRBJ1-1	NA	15	TGTGCCAGCAGTAGAGAGGCAGGGCGGAACACTGAAGCTTTCTTT	CASSREAGRNTEAFF
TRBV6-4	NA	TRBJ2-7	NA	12	TGTGCCAGCTACCAGGGAGCGCGCGAGCAGTACTTC	CASYQGAREQYF
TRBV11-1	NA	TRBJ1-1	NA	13	TGTGCCAGCAGCTTAAAACCGGGAACTGAAGCTTTCTTT	CASSLKPGTEAFF
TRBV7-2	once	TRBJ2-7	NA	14	TGTCCCAGCAGCCCGGGCGGGACCTACTACGAGCAGTACTTC	CPSSPGGTYYEQYF
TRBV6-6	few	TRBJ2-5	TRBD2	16	TGTGCCAGCAGTTCCTCGGGACTAGCGGGAGGAGAGACCCAGTACTTC	CASSSSGLAGGETQYF
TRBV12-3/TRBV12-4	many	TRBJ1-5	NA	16	TGTGCCAGCAGTTTAGTCCGCCAGGGTGTGAATCAGCCCCAGCATTTT	CASSLVRQGVNQPQHF
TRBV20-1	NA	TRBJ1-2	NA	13	TGCAGTGCTAGGAGAATGGGGGCGGATGGCTACACCTTC	CSARRMGADGYTF
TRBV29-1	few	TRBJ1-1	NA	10	TGCAGCGTTGAAGTGACTGAAGCTTTCTTT	CSVEVTEAFF
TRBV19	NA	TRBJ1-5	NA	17	TGTGCCAGTAGTCCTCCGTGGGGTATCGGGAGCAATCAGCCCCAGCATTTT	CASSPPWGIGSNQPQHF
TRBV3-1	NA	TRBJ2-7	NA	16	TGTGCCAGCAGCCATACCCCGGGTTCCGGCACCTACGAGCAGTACTTC	CASSHTPGSGTYEQYF
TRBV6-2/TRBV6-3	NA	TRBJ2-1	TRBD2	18	TGTGCCAGCAGCCACGGTCTAGCGGGGGGGAGGACCTACAATGAGCAGTTCTTC	CASSHGLAGGRTYNEQFF
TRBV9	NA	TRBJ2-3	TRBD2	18	TGTGCCAGCAGCGTAGCACTAGCGGTCACGTCTAGCACAGATACGCAGTATTTT	CASSVALAVTSSTDTQYF
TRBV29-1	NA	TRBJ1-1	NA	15	TGCAGCGTTGAAATGGCCCGCGTGGGGGGCGCGAGGGCTTTCTTT	CSVEMARVGGARAFF
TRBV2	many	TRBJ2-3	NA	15	TGTGCCAGCAGTGAATTAGCGCCTAGCACAGATACGCAGTATTTT	CASSELAPSTDTQYF
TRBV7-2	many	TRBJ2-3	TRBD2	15	TGTGCCAGCAGCTTAGGCGTGACTAGCGCAAATACGCAGTATTTT	CASSLGVTSANTQYF
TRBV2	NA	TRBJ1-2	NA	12	TGTGCCAGCAGTCCTACATACTATGGCTACACCTTC	CASSPTYYGYTF
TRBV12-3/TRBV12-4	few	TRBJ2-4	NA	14	TGTGCCAGCAGTTTCAGGGAAAGAAAAAACATTCAGTACTTC	CASSFRERKNIQYF
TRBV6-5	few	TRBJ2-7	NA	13	TGTGCCAGCAGTTACGGCCTAGCTGGGGAGCAGTACTTC	CASSYGLAGEQYF
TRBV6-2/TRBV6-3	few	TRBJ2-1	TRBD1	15	TGTGCCAGCAGTTACCTCCAGGGGGCGAACAATGAGCAGTTCTTC	CASSYLQGANNEQFF
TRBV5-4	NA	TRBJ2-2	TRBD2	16	TGTGCCAGCAGTTCGGCGGGCGGGAGCATCACCGGGGAGCTGTTTTTT	CASSSAGGSITGELFF
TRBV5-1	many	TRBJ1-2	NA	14	TGCGCCAGCAGCTCGTCCCGGGTGGGGAATGGCTACACCTTC	CASSSSRVGNGYTF
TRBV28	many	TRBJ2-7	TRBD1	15	TGTGCCAGCAGTTTCTACGGGACAGAGTCCTACGAGCAGTACTTC	CASSFYGTESYEQYF
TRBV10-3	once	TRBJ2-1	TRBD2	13	TGTGCCATACGACTAGCGGGATACAATGAGCAGTTCTTC	CAIRLAGYNEQFF
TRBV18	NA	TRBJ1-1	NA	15	TGTGCCAGCTCATTCCTCAGGGATCTGGACACTGAAGCTTTCTTT	CASSFLRDLDTEAFF
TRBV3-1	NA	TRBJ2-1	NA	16	TGTGCCAGCAGCCAAGATCGGGCGGGATGGAATAATGAGCAGTTCTTC	CASSQDRAGWNNEQFF
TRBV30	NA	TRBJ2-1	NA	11	TGTGCCTGGAACAGGGTCAATGAGCAGTTCTTC	CAWNRVNEQFF
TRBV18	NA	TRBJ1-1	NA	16	TGTGCCAGCTCCGTGCTCAGCCAGCCCATGAACACTGAAGCTTTCTTT	CASSVLSQPMNTEAFF
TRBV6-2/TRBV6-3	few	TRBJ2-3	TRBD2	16	TGTGCCAGCAGTTTCTTAACTAGCGGGGTATCAGATACGCAGTATTTT	CASSFLTSGVSDTQYF
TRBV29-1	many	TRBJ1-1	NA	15	TGCAGCGTTGTTAAGGAGGGTTCATCGCACACTGAAGCTTTCTTT	CSVVKEGSSHTEAFF
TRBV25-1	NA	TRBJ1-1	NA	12	TGTGCCAGCAGTGCGGGGGGGACACGAGCTTTCTTT	CASSAGGTRAFF
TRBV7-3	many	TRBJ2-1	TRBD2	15	TGTGCCAGCAGCTGGACTAGCGGGACTGACAATGAGCAGTTCTTC	CASSWTSGTDNEQFF
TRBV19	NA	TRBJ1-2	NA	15	TGTGCCAGTAGTATAGGCGCGAATACCAACTATGGCTACACCTTC	CASSIGANTNYGYTF
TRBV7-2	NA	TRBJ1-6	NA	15	TGTGCCAGCAGCCCTCAGGGAATTTTGAATTCACCCCTCCACTTT	CASSPQGILNSPLHF
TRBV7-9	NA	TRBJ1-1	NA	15	TGTGCCAGCAGCTTACCCGGGGACATGAACACTGAAGCTTTCTTT	CASSLPGDMNTEAFF
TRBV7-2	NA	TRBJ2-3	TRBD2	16	TGTGCCAGCAGCTTAGGCGGGAGGGCTAGCACAGATACGCAGTATTTT	CASSLGGRASTDTQYF
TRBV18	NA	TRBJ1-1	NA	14	TGTGCCAGCTCACCCGCTATTCAAGGGGTACCGGCTTTCTTT	CASSPAIQGVPAFF
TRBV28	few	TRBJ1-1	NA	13	TGTGCCAGCACTGCCGCTGGAAACACTGAAGCTTTCTTT	CASTAAGNTEAFF
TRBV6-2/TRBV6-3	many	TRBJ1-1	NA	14	TGTGCCAGCAGGATGGTCCAAACGAACACTGAAGCTTTCTTT	CASRMVQTNTEAFF
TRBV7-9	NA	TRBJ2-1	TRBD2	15	TGTGCCAGCAGCACGGGGACTAGCGGGTATAGTGAGCAGTTCTTC	CASSTGTSGYSEQFF
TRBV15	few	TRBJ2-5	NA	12	TGTGCCACCAGCAGAGATTTGACCCCGATGTACTTC	CATSRDLTPMYF
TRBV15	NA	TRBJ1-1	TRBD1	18	TGTGCCACCAGCAGCGAACAGGGGTTTAGTGATTTGAACACTGAAGCTTTCTTT	CATSSEQGFSDLNTEAFF
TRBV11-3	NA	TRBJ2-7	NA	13	TGTGCCAGCAGCATCAACAGCTACTACGAGCAGTACTTC	CASSINSYYEQYF
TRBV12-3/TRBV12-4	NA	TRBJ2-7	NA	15	TGTGCCAGCAGGCGGGGGACAGGACTCTCCTACGAGCAGTACTTC	CASRRGTGLSYEQYF
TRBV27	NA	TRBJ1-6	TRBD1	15	TGTGCCGGCAGTTTAGGACAGGGGTATAATTCACCCCTCCACTTT	CAGSLGQGYNSPLHF
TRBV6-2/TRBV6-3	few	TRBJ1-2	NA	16	TGTGCCAGCAGTCCTCCGGGGCCCCGAAGAGACTATGGCTACACCTTC	CASSPPGPRRDYGYTF
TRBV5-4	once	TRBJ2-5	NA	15	TGTGCCAGCAGCTTATTTGGAGGGCCGGGGGAGACCCAGTACTTC	CASSLFGGPGETQYF
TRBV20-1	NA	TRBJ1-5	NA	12	TGCAGTGCTCTACAATCGTTGCAGCCCCAGCATTTT	CSALQSLQPQHF
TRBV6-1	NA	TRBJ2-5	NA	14	TGTGCCAGCAGTGTGCCAGGGGTGCTTGAGACCCAGTACTTC	CASSVPGVLETQYF
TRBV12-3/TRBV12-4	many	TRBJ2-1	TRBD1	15	TGTGCCAGCAGTCAACAGGGGATCTCCTACAATGAGCAGTTCTTC	CASSQQGISYNEQFF
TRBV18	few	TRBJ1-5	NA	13	TGTGCCAGCTCAACTGACAGAAATCAGCCCCAGCATTTT	CASSTDRNQPQHF
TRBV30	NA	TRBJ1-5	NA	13	TGTGCCTGGAGGCAGGGAGGCAATCAGCCCCAGCATTTT	CAWRQGGNQPQHF
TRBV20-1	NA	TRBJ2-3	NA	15	TGCAGTGCTAGAGATAAGAGGGGACGCACAGATACGCAGTATTTT	CSARDKRGRTDTQYF